This record covers a single TCR beta chain. The antigen is unknown. The sample originates from a study of blood T cells in healthy people across ages. Study-level points and caveats: There were more naive CD4+ cells and higher diversity in long-lived donors than in aged donors.

Every participating donor contributed approximately 9.5 milliliters of peripheral blood through a draw. The CDR3 covers 14 residues. Germline loops: CDR1 SEHNR, CDR2 FQNEAQ (reference sequence). V was pared by 6 bases and J by 3 bases, with 7 bases of the junction left unmatched. The use of a sample-barcoded 5' primer and a J-beta primer mix characterized a second PCR of roughly 6 to 12 cycles. TCRdb ran MiXCR on the 5' RACE reads and lists one entry per CDR3 protein. The data hold 800,000 to 1,300,000 distinct CDR3 sequences, with less than 25% observed a single time. These data were also filed under a second study, of T cells of mothers and their children. That work contributes: Samples were obtained from a few healthy Caucasian mothers and their six children. Normalized overlap was always slightly, never significantly, higher in related than unrelated mother-child pairs.

Sequencing used blood. The chain combines TRBV7-9 with TRBJ2-5, with 7 positions matching TRBD2. This TCR derives from a girl aged 2-10 years in good health. CDR3 nucleotide sequence: TGTGCCAGCAGTCCCGGGACTACGAAAGAGACCCAGTACTTC. Its protein is CASSPGTTKETQYF.